The T cell receptor (beta chain) described here comes from a study of blood T cell repertoires in COVID-19. Study as a whole: Sites across the United States, Italy and Spain contributed samples from acute and convalescent COVID-19. Sample material is recorded as cDNA or gDNA derived from T cells, B-cell-depleted T cells, or PBMCs.

The repertoire was sequenced with immunoSEQ multiplex PCR; TCRdb's copy has only in-frame clones and lacks some. This table holds about 130,000 clones, roughly four fifths found once. This clone was recorded only once. The germline gives CDR1 MDHEN, CDR2 SYDVKM. Trimming removed 6 bases at V and 2 bases at J, with 8 bases between. The CDR3 consists of 13 residues. The clonotype originates from a man between 25 and 39 years old with COVID-19, enrolled during active disease. The rearrangement links TRBV28 to TRBJ1-5; D is undetermined. Sequencing used peripheral blood. The CDR3 protein is CASSTRGNQPQHF. CDR3 coding DNA: TGTGCCAGCAGCACCCGGGGCAATCAGCCCCAGCATTTT.